The T cell receptor beta chain under discussion was sequenced for a study of monozygotic twins with inflammatory bowel disease. Germline V gene lookup returns CDR1 KGHDR and CDR2 SFDVKD. The CDR3 extends over 13 amino acids. TCRdb re-called the 5' RACE reads and gives one entry per CDR3 protein, without DNA. This specimen shows about 110,000 distinct CDR3 sequences; the ten leading clones hold under 15%. Notes on this clonotype: Antigen: not known.

Whole-study results and caveats: Support was lacking for any single strong IBD-associated signal or clonotype. Fewer shared clonotypes with others were found in IBD patients than in healthy twins, especially with disease activity. IBD-affected twins scored below their healthy co-twins in TCRbeta diversity (inverse Simpson).

This TCR came from a human donor with ulcerative colitis or Crohn's disease, or a healthy co-twin of an affected twin (not recorded which). The chain has TRBV24-1 and TRBJ2-2; TCRdb designates TRBD1, a call that cannot be tested without DNA. The specimen was blood. CDR3 protein: CATTQGATGELFF.